This T cell receptor beta chain was identified in a study of T cells expressing NK-cell markers. Study-wide results and limits: In a handful of donors, these clonotypes also led the CD3+CD56-NKG2C+ fraction.

In regard to this clonotype: Its antigen is unidentified.

The germline V gene encodes CDR1 DFQATT and CDR2 SNEGSKA (reference sequence). The CDR3 runs 16 residues. TCRdb reanalyzed the 5' RACE reads and collapses them to one entry per CDR3 protein, without DNA. Seen in this sample are 300,000 to 450,000 distinct CDR3 sequences; the ten most common clones hold under 6.5%. Sample: blood T cells: a sorted CD56 or NKG2C T cell subset, CD4+ or CD8+ T cells, or bulk PBMC T cells (not recorded which). This chain connects TRBV20-1 to TRBJ2-5; TCRdb designates TRBD1, a call that cannot be tested without DNA. This TCR derives from a man aged 18 to 69 in good health. The CDR3 here is CSARGSKAGGQETQYF.